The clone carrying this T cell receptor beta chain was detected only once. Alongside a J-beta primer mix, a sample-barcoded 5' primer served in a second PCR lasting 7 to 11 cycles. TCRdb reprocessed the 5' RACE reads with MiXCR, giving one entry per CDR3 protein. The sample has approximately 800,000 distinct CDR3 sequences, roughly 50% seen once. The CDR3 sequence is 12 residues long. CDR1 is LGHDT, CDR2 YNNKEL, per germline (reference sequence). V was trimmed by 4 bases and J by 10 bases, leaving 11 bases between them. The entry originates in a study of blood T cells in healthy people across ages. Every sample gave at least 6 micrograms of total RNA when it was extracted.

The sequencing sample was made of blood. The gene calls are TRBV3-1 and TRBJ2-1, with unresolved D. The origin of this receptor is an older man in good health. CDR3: CASSRGMGEQFF. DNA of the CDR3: TGTGCCAGCAGCCGGGGTATGGGGGAGCAGTTCTTC.